The entry below gives a single T cell receptor beta chain sequence along with its context. Its antigen is not known. The assay that was used to sequence DNA from cultured CD4+ T cells was the Oncomine TCR Beta short-read assay. TCRdb re-called the PCR reads with MiXCR, one entry per CDR3 protein. The sample has tens of thousands of distinct CDR3 sequences, around 37% seen once; the top ten hold about 8.6%. Time point denoted: late sampling 161 to 241 days after vaccination in a few convalescent patients. Regarding treatment: approximately nine-day PBMC culture with coronavirus spike peptide pools or control peptides (ViraFEST assay). The sample is drawn from a study of vaccination and CD4 T cells after COVID-19. The specimen comprised CD4+ T cells from blood, cultured in vitro, sampled about 7 months after SARS-CoV-2 vaccination. This receptor was taken from a human donor who had recovered from COVID-19.

CDR3 region: CASRQGGGQNYEQYF. The CDR3 DNA sequence: TGTGCCAGCAGGCAGGGGGGAGGACAGAACTACGAGCAGTACTTC. This chain uses TRBV6-1 with TRBJ2-7; TRBD1 is a possible D gene (7 bases). V lost 6 bases, J lost 3 bases, and 18 bases lay in between. The CDR3 loop spans 15 amino acids. Germline CDR1 reads MNHNS; CDR2 reads SASEGT.